These T cell receptor beta chains were read from a single sample in a study of T cells in Graves' hyperthyroidism and ophthalmopathy. TCRdb analysed the multiplex PCR reads with MiXCR anew, one entry per CDR3 protein. Of hundreds of thousands of distinct CDR3 sequences listed, less than 20% are singletons. Material: blood. The receptors derive from a man in his fifties with Graves' ophthalmopathy. CDR3s include the opening cysteine and the closing phenylalanine or tryptophan. Fields, in order: J gene, D gene, V gene, clone size, CDR3 length, CDR3 DNA, CDR3 protein. The D gene is left open where the match is weak. Size is stated for part of the rows, as once, few or many counts, or as a class when the clone is expanded.

>TRBJ2-1|TRBD1|TRBV28|many|15
TGTGCCAGCAGACCCCCCGGGACAGGGGGCAATGAGCAGTTCTTC
CASRPPGTGGNEQFF
>TRBJ2-5|TRBD2|TRBV6-1|many|13
TGTGCCAGCAGGCAACTAGCGAAAGAGACCCAGTACTTC
CASRQLAKETQYF
>TRBJ2-7|.|TRBV20-1|few|14
TGCAGTGCTAGTTCCCCGGGACGACTATACGAGCAGTACTTC
CSASSPGRLYEQYF
>TRBJ2-2|.|TRBV24-1|.|16
TGTGCCACCAGTGATTTGGGCGTCGCGAACACCGGGGAGCTGTTTTTT
CATSDLGVANTGELFF
>TRBJ2-7|.|TRBV28|.|12
TGTGCCAGCAGTCCACGAAAATACGAGCAGTACTTC
CASSPRKYEQYF
>TRBJ2-3|.|TRBV19|few|14
TGTGCCAGTAGTAACCAGGGGAGCACAGATACGCAGTATTTT
CASSNQGSTDTQYF
>TRBJ1-2|.|TRBV2|many|13
TGTGCCAGCATGCAGACAGAGCTCTATGGCTACACCTTC
CASMQTELYGYTF
>TRBJ2-1|TRBD1|TRBV3-1|few|14
TGTGCCAGCAGCCACCCCCAGACAGGGCGTGAGCAGTTCTTC
CASSHPQTGREQFF
>TRBJ2-7|.|TRBV20-1|many|11
TGCAGTGCTATAGGGAACCGCGAGCAGTACTTC
CSAIGNREQYF
>TRBJ1-1|.|TRBV30|many|13
TGTGCCTGGAGCCCCAATCAAAACACTGAAGCTTTCTTT
CAWSPNQNTEAFF
>TRBJ2-7|.|TRBV20-1|.|18
TGCAGTGCTAGAGAGCTCCTCTCAGCCTCGGGATCCCGGAGCGAGCAGTACTTC
CSARELLSASGSRSEQYF
>TRBJ2-4|.|TRBV13|.|14
TGTGCCAGCAGCTTAGGGGGAATGGAAAACATTCAGTACTTC
CASSLGGMENIQYF
>TRBJ1-2|.|TRBV12-3/TRBV12-4|.|14
TGTGCCAGCAGTATCGTCCGGACCGCCTATGGCTACACCTTC
CASSIVRTAYGYTF
>TRBJ2-1|TRBD1|TRBV20-1|few|15
TGCAGTGCGGGTCCGGGACAGGGTATCCACAATGAGCAGTTCTTC
CSAGPGQGIHNEQFF
>TRBJ1-1|TRBD1|TRBV12-5|few|14
TGTGCTAGTGGTACCGACAGGGCGGTCACTGAAGCTTTCTTT
CASGTDRAVTEAFF
>TRBJ1-2|TRBD1|TRBV2|.|14
TGTGCCAGCAGCGACAGGGGAATGGGAATTGGCTACACCTTC
CASSDRGMGIGYTF
>TRBJ2-2|.|TRBV18|.|14
TGCGCCACAGGGGCGGGATCGAACACCGGGGAGCTGTTTTTT
CATGAGSNTGELFF
>TRBJ2-5|.|TRBV2|many|12
TGTGCCAGCGGAGGGGGGGGCGAGACCCAGTACTTC
CASGGGGETQYF
>TRBJ2-5|.|TRBV7-2|many|14
TGTGCCAGCAGCCAAGGTGGAATCCAAGAGACCCAGTACTTC
CASSQGGIQETQYF
>TRBJ1-2|TRBD1|TRBV20-1|many|13
TGCAGTGCGCCGCCGGGACAGGTGGGGGGCTACACCTTC
CSAPPGQVGGYTF
>TRBJ2-1|TRBD2|TRBV20-1|.|18
TGCAGTGCTAGTATACTAGCGGGAGGGCGGAGCTCCTACAATGAGCAGTTCTTC
CSASILAGGRSSYNEQFF
>TRBJ2-7|TRBD1|TRBV28|many|14
TGTGCCAGCAGGGGGACAGGCCTATCCTACGAGCAGTACTTC
CASRGTGLSYEQYF
>TRBJ2-4|.|TRBV28|.|14
TGTGCCAGCAGCCGCCCGGGTGCCAAAAACATTCAGTACTTC
CASSRPGAKNIQYF
>TRBJ2-5|TRBD2|TRBV5-1|.|18
TGCGCCAGCAGCTTGGCTGGCCGGGGACTAGCGGGTCGGGAGACCCAGTACTTC
CASSLAGRGLAGRETQYF
>TRBJ2-7|TRBD1|TRBV27|few|15
TGTGCCAGCACCTCCCCGGGACAGGGCACCTACGAGCAGTACTTC
CASTSPGQGTYEQYF
>TRBJ2-1|.|TRBV28|many|16
TGTGCCAGCAGTCTCGAGGACAGCCCCTCCTACAATGAGCAGTTCTTC
CASSLEDSPSYNEQFF